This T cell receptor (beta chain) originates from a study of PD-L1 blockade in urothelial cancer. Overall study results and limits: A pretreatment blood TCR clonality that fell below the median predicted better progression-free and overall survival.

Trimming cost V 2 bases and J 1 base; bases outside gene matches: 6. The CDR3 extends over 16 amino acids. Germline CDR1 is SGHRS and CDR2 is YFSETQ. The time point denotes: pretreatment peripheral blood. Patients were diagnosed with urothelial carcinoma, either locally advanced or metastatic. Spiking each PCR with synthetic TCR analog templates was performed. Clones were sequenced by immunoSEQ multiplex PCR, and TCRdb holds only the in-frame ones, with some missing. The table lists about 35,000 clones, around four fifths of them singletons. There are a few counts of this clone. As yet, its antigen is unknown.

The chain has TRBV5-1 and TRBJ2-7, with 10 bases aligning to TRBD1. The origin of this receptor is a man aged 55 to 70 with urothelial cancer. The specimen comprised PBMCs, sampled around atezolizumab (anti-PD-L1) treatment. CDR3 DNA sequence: TGCGCCAGCAGCTTACTGGGGACAGGGGCTTCCTACGAGCAGTACTTC. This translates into CASSLLGTGASYEQYF.